This T cell receptor beta chain was captured in a study of T cell repertoires in cytomegalovirus infection. Between the trimmed V and J ends, which lost 0 bases and 1 base, there was a span of 10 bases. The CDR3 has 15 amino acids. CDR1 and CDR2 from the germline V gene are SGDLS and YYNGEE. Each CDR3 protein is one row after TCRdb ran MiXCR on the reads. The sample contains about 920,000 distinct CDR3 sequences, 25% to 40% of which appear only once. A few counts support this clonotype. Its matching antigen is unknown. The rearrangement uses TRBV9 and TRBJ2-5, with D perhaps TRBD1 (6 bases). Sequenced here: cultured CD8+ T cells from PBMCs, sampled from culture after CMV antigen stimulation. The TCR was taken from a human donor in good health (CMV status not recorded). Some clones in this sample may be carry-over from other donors' samples. CDR3 nucleotide sequence: TGTGCCAGCAGCGTAGCCGGGACAACCCAAGAGACCCAGTACTTC. The encoded protein is CASSVAGTTQETQYF. The full variable domain, in which reference TRBV9 and TRBJ2-5 provide the parts outside the CDR3, is DSGVTQTPKHLITATGQRVTLRCSPRSGDLSVYWYQQSLDQGLQFLIQYYNGEERAKGNILERFSAQQFPDLHSELNLSSLELGDSALYFCASSVAGTTQETQYFGPGTRLLVL.